The rows below give T cell receptor beta chains drawn from one sample of a study of cytomegalovirus exposure and HLA in healthy donors. TCRdb's copy holds only in-frame clones and misses some; the assay was immunoSEQ multiplex PCR. The sample includes roughly 120,000 clones, over 65% seen only once; the top ten take roughly an eighth. The sample comprised PBMCs. These receptors were taken from a man aged 30 to 45 in good health and CMV-seropositive. Each CDR3 is given with its conserved first and last residue. A D gene is named only where the DNA matches it firmly. Some rows mark clone size as missing; the rest say once, few, many or name a class of expanded clone.

j_call cdr3_length clone_size d_call v_call cdr3_nt cdr3_aa
TRBJ2-6 17 - TRBD1 TRBV11-2 TGTGCCAGCAGCCAGGGACAGGAATTCTATGGGGCCAACGTCCTGACTTTC CASSQGQEFYGANVLTF
TRBJ1-4 12 - - TRBV2 TGTGCCAGCAGCGGGACAACTGAAAAACTGTTTTTT CASSGTTEKLFF
TRBJ2-3 13 once - TRBV6-1 TGTGCCAGCAGGGTGCCTAGCGCAGATACGCAGTATTTT CASRVPSADTQYF
TRBJ1-2 15 - - TRBV6-5 TGTGCCAGCAGTTACGGCCAAGGAGGGAACTATGGCTACACCTTC CASSYGQGGNYGYTF
TRBJ2-6 19 - TRBD1 TRBV4-3 TGCGCCAGCAGCACCCAATTCGACAGGGCAGGAGCTGGGGCCAACGTCCTGACTTTC CASSTQFDRAGAGANVLTF
TRBJ2-3 16 - TRBD1 TRBV5-4 TGTGCCAGCAGCACCGCCGGGACAGGGGGCACAGATACGCAGTATTTT CASSTAGTGGTDTQYF
TRBJ1-1 19 - TRBD1 TRBV4-3 TGCGCCAGCAGCCAAGATCCGGGGCCAGGGGGAGAGGGGAACACTGAAGCTTTCTTT CASSQDPGPGGEGNTEAFF
TRBJ2-1 16 - TRBD2 TRBV29-1 TGCAGCGTTGAATTGCTAGCGGGGGGTGGCTACAATGAGCAGTTCTTC CSVELLAGGGYNEQFF
TRBJ2-2 12 - - TRBV7-2 TGTGCCAGCAGCCACTTCACCGGGGAGCTGTTTTTT CASSHFTGELFF
TRBJ2-5 16 - - TRBV27 TGTGCCAGCAGCCGCAGGTGGTCATCAGGTGGAGAGACCCAGTACTTC CASSRRWSSGGETQYF
TRBJ2-7 13 - - TRBV2 TGTGCCAGCAGTGAGGGCGTGGGTTACGAGCAGTACTTC CASSEGVGYEQYF
TRBJ2-7 13 once - TRBV6-5 TGTGCCAGCAGACCCACACAGGGTCGGGAGCAGTACTTC CASRPTQGREQYF
TRBJ2-2 14 - TRBD1 TRBV5-4 TGTGCCAGCAGTCACAGGGGGCTTTCCGGGGAGCTGTTTTTT CASSHRGLSGELFF
TRBJ2-7 14 once TRBD2 TRBV9 TGTGCCAGCAGCGCGGGGGGAAGCCCCTACGAGCAGTACTTC CASSAGGSPYEQYF
TRBJ2-7 15 - TRBD1 TRBV14 TGTGCCAGCAGCCAAGGGACAGGAGCGTCCTACGAGCAGTACTTC CASSQGTGASYEQYF